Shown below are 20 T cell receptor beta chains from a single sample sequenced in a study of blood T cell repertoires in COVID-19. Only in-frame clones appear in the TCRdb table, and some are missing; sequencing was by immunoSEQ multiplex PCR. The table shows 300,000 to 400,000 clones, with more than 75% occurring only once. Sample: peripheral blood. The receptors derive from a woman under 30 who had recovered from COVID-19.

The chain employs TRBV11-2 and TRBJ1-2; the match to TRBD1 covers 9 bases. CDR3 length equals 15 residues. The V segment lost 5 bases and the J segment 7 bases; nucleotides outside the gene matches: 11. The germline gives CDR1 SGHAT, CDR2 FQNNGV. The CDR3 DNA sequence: TGTGCCAGCAGCCAAGAGGGACAGGGACGTGTTGGCTACACCTTC. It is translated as CASSQEGQGRVGYTF.

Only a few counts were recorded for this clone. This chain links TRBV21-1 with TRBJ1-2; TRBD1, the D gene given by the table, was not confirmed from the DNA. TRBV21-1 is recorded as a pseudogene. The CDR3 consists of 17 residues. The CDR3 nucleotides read TGTGCCAGCATCTGTCCCGGGACAGGATTGGGGCCCTATGGCTACACCTTC. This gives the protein CASICPGTGLGPYGYTF.

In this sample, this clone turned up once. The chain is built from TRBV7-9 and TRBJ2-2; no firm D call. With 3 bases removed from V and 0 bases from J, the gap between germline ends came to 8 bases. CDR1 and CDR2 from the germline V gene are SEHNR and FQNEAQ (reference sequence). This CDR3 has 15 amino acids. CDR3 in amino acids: CASSFVRSNTGELFF. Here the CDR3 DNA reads TGTGCCAGCAGCTTTGTTCGGTCGAACACCGGGGAGCTGTTTTTT. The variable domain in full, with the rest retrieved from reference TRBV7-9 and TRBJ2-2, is DTGVSQNPRHKITKRGQNVTFRCDPISEHNRLYWYRQTLGQGPEFLTYFQNEAQLEKSRLLSDRFSAERPKGSFSTLEIQRTEQGDSAMYLCASSFVRSNTGELFFGEGSRLTVL.

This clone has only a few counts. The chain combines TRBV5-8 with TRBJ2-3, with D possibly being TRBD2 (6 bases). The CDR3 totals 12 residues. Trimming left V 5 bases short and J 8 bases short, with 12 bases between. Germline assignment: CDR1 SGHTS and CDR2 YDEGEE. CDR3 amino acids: CASRSVGGTQYF. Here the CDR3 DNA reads TGTGCCAGCAGGTCCGTGGGGGGTACGCAGTATTTT.

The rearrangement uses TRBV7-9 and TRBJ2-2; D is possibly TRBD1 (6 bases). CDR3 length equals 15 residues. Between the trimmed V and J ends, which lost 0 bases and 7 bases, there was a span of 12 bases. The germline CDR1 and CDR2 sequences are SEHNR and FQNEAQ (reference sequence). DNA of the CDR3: TGTGCCAGCAGCTTAGCAGGGGGTAACGTCGGGGAGCTGTTTTTT. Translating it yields CASSLAGGNVGELFF.

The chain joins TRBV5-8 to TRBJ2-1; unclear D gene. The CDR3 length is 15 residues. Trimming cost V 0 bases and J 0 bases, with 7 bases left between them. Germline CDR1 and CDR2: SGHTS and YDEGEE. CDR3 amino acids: CASSLGPISYNEQFF. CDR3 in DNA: TGTGCCAGCAGCTTGGGCCCTATCTCCTACAATGAGCAGTTCTTC. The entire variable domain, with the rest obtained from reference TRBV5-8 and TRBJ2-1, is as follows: EAGVTQSPTHLIKTRGQQATLRCSPISGHTSVYWYQQALGLGLQFLLWYDEGEERNRGNFPPRFSGRQFPNYSSELNVNALELEDSALYLCASSLGPISYNEQFFGPGTRLTVL.

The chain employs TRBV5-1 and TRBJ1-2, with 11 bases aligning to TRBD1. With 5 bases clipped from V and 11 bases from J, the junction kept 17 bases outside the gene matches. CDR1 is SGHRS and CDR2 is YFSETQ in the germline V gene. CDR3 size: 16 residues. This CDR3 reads CASRPLTITGTGGYTF. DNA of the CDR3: TGCGCCAGCAGGCCCCTCACTATCACCGGGACAGGGGGATACACCTTC.

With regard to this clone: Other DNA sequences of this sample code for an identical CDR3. This CDR3 is CASSLGQGSNEQFF. The CDR3 nucleotides read TGCGCCAGCAGCTTGGGACAGGGTAGTAATGAGCAGTTCTTC. The J gene is TRBJ2-1, the V gene TRBV5-1, with 7 bases lining up with TRBD1. From germline, CDR1 is SGHRS and CDR2 YFSETQ. The CDR3 length is 14 residues. Trimming at V came to 0 bases and at J to 7 bases, leaving 4 bases not matched to a gene.

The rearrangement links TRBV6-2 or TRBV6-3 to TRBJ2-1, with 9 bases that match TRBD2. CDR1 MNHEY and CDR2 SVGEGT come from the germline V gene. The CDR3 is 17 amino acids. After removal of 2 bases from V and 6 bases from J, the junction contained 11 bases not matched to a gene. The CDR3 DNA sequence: TGTGCCAGCAGTTACCGCGGCGGGAGGGCCCCCCGCAATGAGCAGTTCTTC. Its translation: CASSYRGGRAPRNEQFF.

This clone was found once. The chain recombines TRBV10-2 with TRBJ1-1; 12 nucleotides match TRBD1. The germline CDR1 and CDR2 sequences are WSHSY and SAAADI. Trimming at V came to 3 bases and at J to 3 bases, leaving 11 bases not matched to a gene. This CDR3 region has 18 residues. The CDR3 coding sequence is TGCGCCAGCAGTGATGGGACAGGGGGCGTTGTGGGGTACACTGAAGCTTTCTTT. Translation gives CASSDGTGGVVGYTEAFF.

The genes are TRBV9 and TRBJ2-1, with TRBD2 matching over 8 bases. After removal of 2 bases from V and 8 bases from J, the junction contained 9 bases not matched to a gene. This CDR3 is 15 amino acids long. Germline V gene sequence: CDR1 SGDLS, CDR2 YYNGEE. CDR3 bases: TGTGCCAGCAGCGTGGGGAGCGGGAGTATTGATGAGCAGTTCTTC. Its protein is CASSVGSGSIDEQFF.

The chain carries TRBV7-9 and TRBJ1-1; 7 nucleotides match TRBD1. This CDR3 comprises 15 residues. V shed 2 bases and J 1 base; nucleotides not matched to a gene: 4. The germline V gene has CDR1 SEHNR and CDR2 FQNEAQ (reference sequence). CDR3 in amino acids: CASSLTGQRNTEAFF. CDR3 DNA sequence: TGTGCCAGCAGCTTAACGGGACAGAGGAACACTGAAGCTTTCTTT.

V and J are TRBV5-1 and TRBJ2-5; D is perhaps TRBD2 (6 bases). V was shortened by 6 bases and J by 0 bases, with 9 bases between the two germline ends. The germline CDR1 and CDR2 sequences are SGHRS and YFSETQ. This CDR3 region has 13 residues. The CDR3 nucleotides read TGCGCCAGCATGGCGGGACACCAAGAGACCCAGTACTTC. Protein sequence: CASMAGHQETQYF.

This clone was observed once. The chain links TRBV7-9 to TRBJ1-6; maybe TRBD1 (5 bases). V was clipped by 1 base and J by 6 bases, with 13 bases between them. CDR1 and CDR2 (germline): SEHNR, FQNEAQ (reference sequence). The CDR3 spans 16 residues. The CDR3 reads CASSLGSWDFNSPLHF. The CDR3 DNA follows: TGTGCCAGCAGCTTAGGCAGCTGGGACTTTAATTCACCCCTCCACTTT. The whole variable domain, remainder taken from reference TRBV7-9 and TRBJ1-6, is DTGVSQNPRHKITKRGQNVTFRCDPISEHNRLYWYRQTLGQGPEFLTYFQNEAQLEKSRLLSDRFSAERPKGSFSTLEIQRTEQGDSAMYLCASSLGSWDFNSPLHFGNGTRLTVT.

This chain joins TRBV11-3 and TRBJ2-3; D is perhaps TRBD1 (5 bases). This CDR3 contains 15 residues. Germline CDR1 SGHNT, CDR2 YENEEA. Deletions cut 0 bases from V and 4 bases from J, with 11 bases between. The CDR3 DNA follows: TGTGCCAGCAGCTTAGATTCCCAGGGCCCAGATACGCAGTATTTT. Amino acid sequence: CASSLDSQGPDTQYF.

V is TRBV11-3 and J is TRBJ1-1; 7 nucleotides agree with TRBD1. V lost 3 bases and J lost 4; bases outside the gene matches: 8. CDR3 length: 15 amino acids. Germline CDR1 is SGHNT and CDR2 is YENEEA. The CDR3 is CASSFLTGLGTEAFF. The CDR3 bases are TGTGCCAGCAGCTTTTTGACAGGGCTGGGCACTGAAGCTTTCTTT.

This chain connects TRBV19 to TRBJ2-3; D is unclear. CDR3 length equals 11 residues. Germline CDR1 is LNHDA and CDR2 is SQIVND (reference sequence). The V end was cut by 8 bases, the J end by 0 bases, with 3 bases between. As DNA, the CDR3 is TGTGCCAGTCGGAGCACAGATACGCAGTATTTT. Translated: CASRSTDTQYF.

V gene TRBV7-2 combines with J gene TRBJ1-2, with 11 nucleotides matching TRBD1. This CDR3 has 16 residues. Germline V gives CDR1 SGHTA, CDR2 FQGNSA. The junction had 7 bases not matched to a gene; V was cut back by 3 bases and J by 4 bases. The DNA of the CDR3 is TGTGCCAGCAGCTTCGGGACAGGGGGATCGGGCTATGGCTACACCTTC. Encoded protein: CASSFGTGGSGYGYTF.

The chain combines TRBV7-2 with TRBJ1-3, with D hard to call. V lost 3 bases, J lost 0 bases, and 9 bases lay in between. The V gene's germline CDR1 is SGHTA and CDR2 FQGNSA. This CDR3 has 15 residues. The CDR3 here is CASSLLDYSGNTIYF. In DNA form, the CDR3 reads TGTGCCAGCAGCTTGTTGGACTACTCTGGAAACACCATATATTTT.

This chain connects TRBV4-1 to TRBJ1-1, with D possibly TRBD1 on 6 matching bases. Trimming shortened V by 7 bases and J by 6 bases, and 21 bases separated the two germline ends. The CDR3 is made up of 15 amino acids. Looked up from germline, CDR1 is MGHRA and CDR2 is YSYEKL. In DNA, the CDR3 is TGCGCCAGCACCACGTTGGGGGCGAGGGCCTCTGAAGCTTTCTTT. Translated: CASTTLGARASEAFF.